The 27 T cell receptor beta chains below all came from one sample that was sequenced in a study of control samples from healthy donors and cancer patients. The repertoire was sequenced with immunoSEQ multiplex PCR; TCRdb's copy has only in-frame clones and lacks some. The data hold around 94,000 clones, with approximately 90% observed a single time. Source material: blood. The receptor source for this set is a woman between 18 and 30 years old in good health.

The chain combines TRBV27 with TRBJ1-1, with D tentatively TRBD1 (5 bases). CDR1 and CDR2 from the germline V gene are MNHEY and SMNVEV (reference sequence). The CDR3 is 14 amino acids. V lost 8 bases and J lost 7, with 20 bases in between. CDR3 nucleotides: TGTGCCAGCGACAGAACAAGGAACAACGGTGAAGCTTTCTTT. It yields the protein CASDRTRNNGEAFF.

The CDR3 loop is CASSSTSGGYEQYF. The CDR3 region has the DNA TGTGCCAGCAGCTCGACTAGCGGGGGCTACGAGCAGTACTTC. The V call is TRBV6-5, the J call TRBJ2-7, with 12 bases identical to TRBD2. Germline assignment: CDR1 MNHEY and CDR2 SVGAGI. CDR3 length equals 14 residues. V lost 6 bases, J lost 3 bases, and 3 bases stayed unmatched.

The chain combines TRBV20-1 with TRBJ1-2, with D perhaps matching TRBD1 (6 bases). Trimming removed 3 bases at V and 8 bases at J, with 13 bases between. There are 12 residues in the CDR3. Germline assignment: CDR1 DFQATT and CDR2 SNEGSKA (reference sequence). The CDR3 loop reads CSASGGLKGYTF. DNA of the CDR3: TGCAGTGCTAGTGGGGGGCTGAAAGGCTACACCTTC.

This rearrangement joins TRBV18 to TRBJ2-2, with 9 bases matching TRBD1. The ends lost 5 bases at V and 6 bases at J; junction bases unmatched: 19. Germline V lookup: CDR1 KGHSH, CDR2 LQKENI. This CDR3 has 19 residues. The CDR3 DNA sequence: TGTGCCAGCTCAGACCGAGAACAGGGGGCTACGACCTACGCCGGGGAGCTGTTTTTT. Its protein is CASSDREQGATTYAGELFF.

This rearrangement joins TRBV11-3 to TRBJ2-1, with 12 bases matching TRBD2. The ends lost 0 bases at V and 4 bases at J; junction bases unmatched: 1. Germline CDR1 SGHNT, CDR2 YENEEA. This CDR3 spans 16 amino acids. The CDR3 loop reads CASSLDGLAGYNEQFF. CDR3 nucleotides: TGTGCCAGCAGCTTAGATGGACTAGCGGGATACAATGAGCAGTTCTTC. Complete variable domain (other parts from reference TRBV11-3 and TRBJ2-1): EAGVVQSPRYKIIEKKQPVAFWCNPISGHNTLYWYLQNLGQGPELLIRYENEEAVDDSQLPKDRFSAERLKGVDSTLKIQPAELGDSAVYLCASSLDGLAGYNEQFFGPGTRLTVL.

The chain is built from TRBV4-1 and TRBJ2-5; perhaps TRBD2 as D (6 bases). This CDR3 contains 13 residues. Germline CDR1 is MGHRA and CDR2 is YSYEKL. V was trimmed by 3 bases and J by 5 bases, leaving 10 bases between them. In DNA form, the CDR3 reads TGCGCCAGCAGCCAGGGACTCCAGGAGACCCAGTACTTC. Translation gives CASSQGLQETQYF.

This clone is a singleton in its sample. The CDR3 bases are TGTGCCAGCAGCCCCTCCGGGAGCACTGAAGCTTTCTTT. This translates into CASSPSGSTEAFF. The rearrangement uses TRBV11-1 and TRBJ1-1, with unresolved D. Trimming removed 5 bases at V and 4 bases at J, with 11 bases between. The CDR3 is made up of 13 amino acids. Germline lookup yields CDR1 SGHAT and CDR2 FQDESV (reference sequence). The variable domain in full, with the rest retrieved from reference TRBV11-1 and TRBJ1-1, is EAEVAQSPRYKITEKSQAVAFWCDPISGHATLYWYRQILGQGPELLVQFQDESVVDDSQLPKDRFSAERLKGVDSTLKIQPAELGDSAMYLCASSPSGSTEAFFGQGTRLTVV.

In DNA, the CDR3 is TGTGCCAGCAGTTTACTAGCGGGGGGCGAAGCGGGTCCAGATACGCAGTATTTT. Amino acids: CASSLLAGGEAGPDTQYF. The rearrangement uses TRBV6-4 and TRBJ2-3, with 12 bases that match TRBD2. Germline-derived CDR1 and CDR2 are MRHNA and SNTAGT. There are 18 residues in the CDR3. The ends lost 5 bases at V and 4 bases at J; junction bases unmatched: 13.

The rearrangement joins TRBV7-3 to TRBJ1-1, with 7 nucleotides matching TRBD1. CDR1 and CDR2 from the germline V gene are SGHTA and FQGTGA. The trim removed 1 base at V and 4 bases at J, leaving 9 bases unmatched. This CDR3 has 16 residues. The CDR3 nucleotides read TGTGCCAGCAGCTTAAAAGGGGGCGCGGGAGGCACTGAAGCTTTCTTT. This translates into CASSLKGGAGGTEAFF.

This clone was recorded once. The CDR3 DNA is TGTGCCAGCAGCGACCCCCGGGAAACTGGAAACACCATATATTTT. This encodes CASSDPRETGNTIYF. The J gene is TRBJ1-3, the V gene TRBV5-4; D gene ambiguous. Germline assignment: CDR1 SGHNT and CDR2 YYREEE (reference sequence). Trimming left V 4 bases short and J 2 bases short, with 13 bases between. The CDR3 is made up of 15 amino acids.

The rearrangement uses TRBV1 and TRBJ2-7; the D segment call TRBD2 is taken from the table without a DNA check. TRBV1 is a pseudogene locus. The CDR3 contains 18 residues. CDR3 loop: CTSSQNSRTTSSPYEQYF. CDR3 sequence (DNA): TGCACCAGCAGTCAAAACTCCCGAACCACTAGCAGCCCCTACGAGCAGTACTTC.

A single count supports this clone. The V call is TRBV9, the J call TRBJ1-1; D uncertain. Trimming took 1 base from V and 1 from J, leaving 8 bases between them. Per germline, CDR1 SGDLS and CDR2 YYNGEE. The CDR3 spans 14 residues. The CDR3 DNA follows: TGTGCCAGCAGCGTACGCGCATGGAACACTGAAGCTTTCTTT. Its protein is CASSVRAWNTEAFF.

The rearrangement links TRBV6-1 to TRBJ2-3; 8 bases map to TRBD2. Germline CDR1 is MNHNS and CDR2 is SASEGT. V lost 4 bases, J lost 0 bases, and 6 bases stayed unmatched. The CDR3 is 16 residues long. The chain's CDR3 is CASSGIAGTSTDTQYF. In DNA, the CDR3 is TGTGCCAGCAGTGGGATAGCGGGGACTAGCACAGATACGCAGTATTTT.

The V gene is TRBV7-9, the J gene TRBJ1-1, with unresolved D. Germline values: CDR1 SEHNR, CDR2 FQNEAQ (reference sequence). The V gene lost 4 bases and the J gene lost 3 bases, with 9 bases spanning the gap. This CDR3 comprises 13 residues. Written as DNA, the CDR3 is TGTGCCAGCAGCTCTCGAGCGGACACTGAAGCTTTCTTT. This sequence encodes CASSSRADTEAFF.

The rearrangement joins TRBV12-5 to TRBJ1-6, with D uncertain. Per the germline V gene, CDR1 is LGHNT and CDR2 is FRNRAP. Trimming removed 3 bases from V and 10 bases from J, with 16 bases in between. The CDR3 covers 15 residues. The CDR3 coding sequence is TGTGCTAGTGGTTTAGATAGCCAATCTACATCACCCCTCCACTTT. As protein: CASGLDSQSTSPLHF.

The chain recombines TRBV27 with TRBJ1-2; unclear D gene. The CDR3 loop spans 13 amino acids. The V and J ends lost 2 bases and 8 bases respectively, with 12 bases between them. Germline V CDR1 and CDR2: MNHEY, SMNVEV (reference sequence). This chain's CDR3 is CASSLSGPLGYTF. The CDR3 nucleotides are TGTGCCAGCAGTTTAAGTGGGCCGCTAGGCTACACCTTC.

The chain couples TRBV6-5 to TRBJ2-3; D unclear. Trimming stripped 2 bases from V and 4 bases from J, with 16 bases between. This CDR3 is built from 16 residues. Looked up from germline, CDR1 is MNHEY and CDR2 is SVGAGI. The CDR3 is CASSYNGVVWADTQYF. The CDR3, as DNA: TGTGCCAGCAGTTACAATGGGGTAGTGTGGGCAGATACGCAGTATTTT.

The chain recombines TRBV5-1 with TRBJ1-1; 7 bases are a match to TRBD1. The V gene's germline CDR1 is SGHRS and CDR2 YFSETQ. This CDR3 spans 14 amino acids. J gave up 1 base and V 8 bases, and 8 bases lay outside the gene matches. This CDR3 reads CASRQGAENTEAFF. CDR3 DNA sequence: TGCGCCAGTAGACAGGGCGCGGAGAACACTGAAGCTTTCTTT.

The chain couples TRBV13 to TRBJ1-2, with TRBD1 matching 11 bases. With V trimmed by 5 bases and J by 3 bases, 5 bases remained unmatched. From germline, CDR1 is PRHDT and CDR2 FYEKMQ (reference sequence). This CDR3 is 15 amino acids long. CDR3 sequence reads: CASSKGQGAHYGYTF. CDR3 coding DNA: TGTGCCAGCAGCAAAGGACAGGGGGCCCACTATGGCTACACCTTC.

The V call is TRBV2, the J call TRBJ1-2; D not resolved. This CDR3 is 13 amino acids long. With 4 bases removed from V and 3 bases from J, the gap between germline ends came to 9 bases. In germline, CDR1 is SNHLY, CDR2 FYNNEI. This chain's CDR3 is CASSVGNHYGYTF. In DNA form, the CDR3 reads TGTGCCAGCAGTGTGGGCAACCACTATGGCTACACCTTC.

The chain links TRBV25-1 to TRBJ2-5, with a possible D match to TRBD2 (7 bases). Trimming cost V 4 bases and J 1 base, with 22 bases left between them. From germline, CDR1 is MGHDK and CDR2 SYGVNS. CDR3 size: 18 residues. CDR3 region: CASSAPVGGPSFQETQYF. CDR3 bases: TGTGCCAGCAGTGCGCCTGTCGGGGGGCCATCGTTCCAAGAGACCCAGTACTTC.

V and J are TRBV27 and TRBJ1-1, with D unresolved. This CDR3 is 14 amino acids long. Per germline, CDR1 MNHEY and CDR2 SMNVEV (reference sequence). The ends were cut back, 3 bases at V and 5 bases at J, with 13 bases in the middle. The CDR3 reads CASSLRVDGTEAFF. CDR3 in DNA: TGTGCCAGCAGTTTGCGGGTAGATGGGACTGAAGCTTTCTTT.

The V and J genes are TRBV11-2 and TRBJ1-1; 8 nucleotides match TRBD1. CDR3 size: 14 residues. V trimming: 1 base; J trimming: 3 bases; junction bases outside the gene matches: 1. Germline lookup yields CDR1 SGHAT and CDR2 FQNNGV. The CDR3 DNA follows: TGTGCCAGCAGCTTAGCACAGGGGGACACTGAAGCTTTCTTT. Residues: CASSLAQGDTEAFF.

This rearrangement joins TRBV6-5 to TRBJ2-7; D not resolved. Germline V lookup: CDR1 MNHEY, CDR2 SVGAGI. The CDR3 covers 12 residues. V was clipped by 7 bases and J by 5 bases, with 12 bases between them. CDR3 in amino acids: CASKTVKDEQYF. As DNA, the CDR3 is TGTGCCAGCAAGACGGTTAAAGACGAGCAGTACTTC.

The chain combines TRBV18 with TRBJ1-2; D gene ambiguous. The CDR3 length is 12 residues. V shed 4 bases and J shed 5 bases, with 8 bases lying between them. Per the germline V gene, CDR1 is KGHSH and CDR2 is LQKENI. The CDR3 here is CASSLDLYGYTF. In DNA form, the CDR3 reads TGTGCCAGCTCACTGGATCTATATGGCTACACCTTC. Variable domain in full (rest from reference TRBV18 and TRBJ1-2): NAGVMQNPRHLVRRRGQEARLRCSPMKGHSHVYWYRQLPEEGLKFMVYLQKENIIDESGMPKERFSAEFPKEGPSILRIQQVVRGDSAAYFCASSLDLYGYTFGSGTRLTVV.

The chain employs TRBV27 and TRBJ1-5, with unresolved D. The CDR3 runs to 15 residues. The germline V gene has CDR1 MNHEY and CDR2 SMNVEV (reference sequence). V lost 3 bases to trimming and J lost 0 bases, with 9 bases between them. CDR3 region: CASSFARDSNQPQHF. CDR3 nucleotide sequence: TGTGCCAGCAGTTTTGCGCGGGATAGCAATCAGCCCCAGCATTTT.

J is TRBJ1-1 and V is TRBV5-4, with no clear D. Germline V gives CDR1 SGHNT, CDR2 YYREEE (reference sequence). The CDR3 sequence is 12 residues long. The V end lost 10 bases, the J end lost 2 bases, and 12 bases lay between the germline ends. In nucleotides, the CDR3 is TGTGCCCTACGGGGAACAAACACTGAAGCTTTCTTT. This encodes CALRGTNTEAFF.